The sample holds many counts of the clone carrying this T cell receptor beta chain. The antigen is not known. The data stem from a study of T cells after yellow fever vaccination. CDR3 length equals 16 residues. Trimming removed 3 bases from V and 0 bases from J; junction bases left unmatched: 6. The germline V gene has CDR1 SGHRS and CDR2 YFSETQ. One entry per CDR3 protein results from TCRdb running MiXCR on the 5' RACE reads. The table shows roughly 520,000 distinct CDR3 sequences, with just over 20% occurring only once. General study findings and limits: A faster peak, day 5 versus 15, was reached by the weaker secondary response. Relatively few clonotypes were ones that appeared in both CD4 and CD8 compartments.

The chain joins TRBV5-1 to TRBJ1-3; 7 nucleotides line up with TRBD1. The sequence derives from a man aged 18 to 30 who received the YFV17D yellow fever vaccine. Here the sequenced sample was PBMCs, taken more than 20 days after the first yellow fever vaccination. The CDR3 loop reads CASSSQGPSSGNTIYF. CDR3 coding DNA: TGCGCCAGCAGCTCACAGGGGCCGAGCTCTGGAAACACCATATATTTT.